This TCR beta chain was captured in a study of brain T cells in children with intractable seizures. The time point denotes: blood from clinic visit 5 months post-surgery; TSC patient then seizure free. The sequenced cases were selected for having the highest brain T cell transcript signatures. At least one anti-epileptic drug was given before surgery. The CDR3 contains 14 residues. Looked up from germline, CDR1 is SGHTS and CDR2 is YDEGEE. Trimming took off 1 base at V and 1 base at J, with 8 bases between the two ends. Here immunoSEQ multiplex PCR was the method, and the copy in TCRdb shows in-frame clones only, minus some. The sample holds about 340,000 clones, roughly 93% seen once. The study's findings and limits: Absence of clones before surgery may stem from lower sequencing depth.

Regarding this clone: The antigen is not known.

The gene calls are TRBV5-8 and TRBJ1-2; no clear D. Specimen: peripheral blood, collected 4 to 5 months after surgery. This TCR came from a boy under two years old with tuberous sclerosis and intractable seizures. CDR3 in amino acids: CASSLSRNNYGYTF. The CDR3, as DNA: TGTGCCAGCAGCTTGAGTCGAAATAACTATGGCTACACCTTC. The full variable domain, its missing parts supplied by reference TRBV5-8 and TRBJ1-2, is EAGVTQSPTHLIKTRGQQATLRCSPISGHTSVYWYQQALGLGLQFLLWYDEGEERNRGNFPPRFSGRQFPNYSSELNVNALELEDSALYLCASSLSRNNYGYTFGSGTRLTVV.